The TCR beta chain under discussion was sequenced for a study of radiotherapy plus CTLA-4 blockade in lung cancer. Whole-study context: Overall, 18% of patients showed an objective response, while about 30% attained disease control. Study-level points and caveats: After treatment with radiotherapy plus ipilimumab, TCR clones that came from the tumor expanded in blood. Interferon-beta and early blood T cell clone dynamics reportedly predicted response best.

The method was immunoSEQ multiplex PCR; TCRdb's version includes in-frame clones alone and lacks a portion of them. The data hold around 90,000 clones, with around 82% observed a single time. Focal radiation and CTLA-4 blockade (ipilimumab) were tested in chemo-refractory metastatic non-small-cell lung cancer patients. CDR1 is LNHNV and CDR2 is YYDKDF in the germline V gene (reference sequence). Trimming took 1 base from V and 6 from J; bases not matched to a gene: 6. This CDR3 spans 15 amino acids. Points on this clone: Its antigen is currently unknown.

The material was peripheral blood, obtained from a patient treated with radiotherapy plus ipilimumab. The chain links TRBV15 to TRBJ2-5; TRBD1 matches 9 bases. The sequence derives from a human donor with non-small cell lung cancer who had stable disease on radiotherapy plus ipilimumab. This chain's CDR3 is CATSRVGTGFQTQYF. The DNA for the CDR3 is TGTGCCACCAGCAGAGTGGGGACAGGGTTTCAGACCCAGTACTTC.